The 27 T cell receptor beta chains reported below all come from one sample, sequenced in a study of blood T cell repertoires in COVID-19. Produced via immunoSEQ multiplex PCR; TCRdb's table is partial and in-frame only. The sample shows about 500,000 clones, roughly 91% of them seen only once. The sequenced sample was peripheral blood. These TCRs come from a woman aged 50 to 65 with COVID-19, enrolled during active disease.

This chain joins TRBV7-9 and TRBJ2-3; tentatively, D is TRBD2 (6 bases). The CDR3 extends over 14 amino acids. Trimming cost V 5 bases and J 2 bases, with 11 bases left between them. Germline assignment: CDR1 SEHNR and CDR2 FQNEAQ (reference sequence). The CDR3 protein is CASSPGLITDTQYF. The CDR3 region has the DNA TGTGCCAGCAGCCCGGGACTCATCACAGATACGCAGTATTTT. The full variable domain, completed using reference TRBV7-9 and TRBJ2-3, is DTGVSQNPRHKITKRGQNVTFRCDPISEHNRLYWYRQTLGQGPEFLTYFQNEAQLEKSRLLSDRFSAERPKGSFSTLEIQRTEQGDSAMYLCASSPGLITDTQYFGPGTRLTVL.

V usage is TRBV20-1 and J usage is TRBJ1-1, with a possible D match to TRBD1 (6 bases). From germline, CDR1 is DFQATT and CDR2 SNEGSKA (reference sequence). Trimming pared 0 bases from V and 8 bases from J, leaving 7 bases between. This CDR3 is 11 amino acids long. The CDR3 nucleotides read TGCAGTGCTAGAGAGGACAGCGAAGCTTTCTTT. It translates to CSAREDSEAFF.

The genes are TRBV6-1 and TRBJ2-7; no clear D. The germline V gene encodes CDR1 MNHNS and CDR2 SASEGT. The CDR3 covers 15 residues. Trimming took off 4 bases at V and 0 bases at J, with 13 bases between the two ends. CDR3 DNA sequence: TGTGCCAGCAGTGGCGCCCAAGTCTCCTCCTACGAGCAGTACTTC. Its protein product is CASSGAQVSSYEQYF.

This chain uses TRBV10-3 with TRBJ1-1; 7 bases align to TRBD1. The germline V gene has CDR1 ENHRY and CDR2 SYGVKD. The CDR3 sequence is 17 residues long. With 0 bases clipped from V and 1 base from J, the junction kept 8 bases outside the gene matches. CDR3: CAISESFDRAANTEAFF. CDR3 bases: TGTGCCATCAGTGAGTCGTTCGACAGGGCGGCGAACACTGAAGCTTTCTTT.

V is TRBV6-5 and J is TRBJ1-1; no definite D call. Looked up from germline, CDR1 is MNHEY and CDR2 is SVGAGI. The CDR3 covers 13 residues. V was pared by 6 bases and J by 1 base, with 9 bases between. This CDR3 reads CASRRPGNTEAFF. The CDR3 DNA reads as TGTGCCAGCAGACGGCCGGGGAACACTGAAGCTTTCTTT.

V is TRBV5-1 and J is TRBJ1-1; D not certain. CDR1 is SGHRS, CDR2 YFSETQ, per germline. Trimming took 4 bases from V and 6 from J, leaving 7 bases between them. The CDR3 consists of 11 residues. The CDR3 DNA sequence: TGCGCCAGCAGCGTGGGAGCTGAAGCTTTCTTT. This sequence encodes CASSVGAEAFF.

The genes are TRBV10-3 and TRBJ2-1, with 7 bases that match TRBD2. The CDR3 is 17 amino acids. V was pared by 3 bases and J by 0 bases, with 8 bases of the junction left unmatched. Germline V gene sequence: CDR1 ENHRY, CDR2 SYGVKD. The CDR3 DNA is TGTGCCATCAGTGAAGGACTAGGGAAGCGCTCCTACAATGAGCAGTTCTTC. It yields the protein CAISEGLGKRSYNEQFF.

V usage is TRBV9 and J usage is TRBJ1-1, with 10 bases that match TRBD1. This CDR3 spans 17 amino acids. With 2 bases clipped from V and 1 base from J, the junction kept 8 bases outside the gene matches. The V gene's germline CDR1 is SGDLS and CDR2 YYNGEE. CDR3 sequence reads: CASSVPGQGNPNTEAFF. CDR3 in DNA: TGTGCCAGCAGCGTTCCGGGACAGGGGAACCCGAACACTGAAGCTTTCTTT.

The chain combines TRBV6-5 with TRBJ1-6, with 9 positions matching TRBD1. CDR1 and CDR2 from the germline V gene are MNHEY and SVGAGI. V lost 6 bases and J lost 14; bases outside the gene matches: 8. The CDR3 covers 13 residues. The CDR3 DNA sequence: TGTGCCAGCAGATCCGGGACAGGGACGACCCTCCACTTT. Translating it yields CASRSGTGTTLHF.

The rearrangement uses TRBV7-3 and TRBJ1-2; 9 bases fit TRBD1. In germline, CDR1 is SGHTA, CDR2 FQGTGA. After removal of 5 bases from V and 7 bases from J, the junction contained 11 bases not matched to a gene. The CDR3 length is 15 residues. The CDR3, as DNA: TGTGCCAGCAGCCCTCCCGGACAGGGGAATAGTGGCTACACCTTC. Its translation: CASSPPGQGNSGYTF.

Written as DNA, the CDR3 is TGTGCCAGCAGTACAGGGCCTCTGGTTAACAATGAGCAGTTCTTC. It encodes CASSTGPLVNNEQFF. The gene calls are TRBV6-2 or TRBV6-3 and TRBJ2-1, with D perhaps matching TRBD1 (6 bases). There are 15 residues in the CDR3. V was trimmed by 5 bases and J by 5 bases, leaving 16 bases between them. The V gene's germline CDR1 is MNHEY and CDR2 SVGEGT.

V is TRBV5-4 and J is TRBJ1-4; no clear D gene. V was trimmed by 5 bases and J by 3 bases, leaving 8 bases between them. The CDR3 contains 13 residues. Germline V CDR1 and CDR2: SGHNT, YYREEE (reference sequence). The CDR3 region has the DNA TGTGCCAGCAGTACCGACTCTAATGAAAAACTGTTTTTT. This sequence encodes CASSTDSNEKLFF.

V and J are TRBV5-5 and TRBJ1-2; D not certain. CDR3 size: 15 residues. V was pared by 2 bases and J by 4 bases, with 15 bases between. Per germline, CDR1 SGHKS and CDR2 YYEKEE (reference sequence). The DNA for the CDR3 is TGTGCCAGCAGCTTCGGCCCGGGGATGGGCTATGGCTACACCTTC. It is translated as CASSFGPGMGYGYTF.

CDR3 in amino acids: CASSFNPPGQGYEQYF. The CDR3 DNA is TGTGCCAGCAGTTTCAACCCCCCGGGACAGGGCTACGAGCAGTACTTC. The chain has TRBV6-2 or TRBV6-3 and TRBJ2-7, with 9 bases identical to TRBD1. V dropped 4 bases and J dropped 3; count of bases not matched to a gene: 10. The CDR3 runs 16 residues. Looked up from germline, CDR1 is MNHEY and CDR2 is SVGEGT.

This CDR3 is CASSHPTGISGELFF. The CDR3 DNA follows: TGTGCCAGCAGCCACCCGACAGGGATTTCCGGGGAGCTGTTTTTT. The chain carries TRBV4-2 and TRBJ2-2; 7 bases are a match to TRBD1. CDR3 length: 15 residues. CDR1 is LGHNA and CDR2 is YNFKEQ in the germline V gene. Trimming took 3 bases from V and 6 from J; bases not matched to a gene: 7.

J is TRBJ1-3 and V is TRBV5-6; TRBD1 matches at 8 bases. The CDR3 has 17 residues. The J segment lost 2 bases and the V segment lost 3 bases, leaving 10 bases of the junction unmatched. CDR1 and CDR2 from the germline V gene are SGHDT and YYEEEE. The DNA for the CDR3 is TGTGCCAGCAGCTGGACAACAGGGGGTGAGGCTGGAAACACCATATATTTT. Its translation is CASSWTTGGEAGNTIYF.

This chain links TRBV15 with TRBJ1-1; TRBD1 matches at 7 bases. The CDR3 loop spans 14 amino acids. Unmatched junction bases numbered 3, after V lost 0 bases and J lost 5 bases. CDR1 is LNHNV and CDR2 is YYDKDF in the germline V gene (reference sequence). The CDR3 sequence: CATSREGGGTEAFF. CDR3 nucleotide sequence: TGTGCCACCAGCAGAGAAGGGGGCGGGACTGAAGCTTTCTTT.

The chain recombines TRBV5-1 with TRBJ1-1; no firm D call. The germline V and J ends were trimmed by 0 bases and 0 bases, with 6 bases remaining between them. The CDR3 has 14 amino acids. The germline V gene encodes CDR1 SGHRS and CDR2 YFSETQ. For the CDR3, the DNA is TGCGCCAGCAGCTTGGCTGCGGTGAACACTGAAGCTTTCTTT. This encodes CASSLAAVNTEAFF.

This sequence joins TRBV28 and TRBJ2-5, with 10 bases matching TRBD1. Per germline, CDR1 MDHEN and CDR2 SYDVKM. The J segment lost 4 bases and the V segment lost 3 bases, leaving 8 bases of the junction unmatched. The CDR3 has 16 residues. CDR3 residues: CASSLPGQGTGETQYF. The CDR3 region has the DNA TGTGCCAGCAGTTTGCCGGGACAGGGGACGGGAGAGACCCAGTACTTC.

The chain joins TRBV5-6 to TRBJ2-1, with no clear D. This CDR3 contains 15 residues. V dropped 0 bases and J dropped 6 bases, with 13 bases sitting between them. The germline V gene has CDR1 SGHDT and CDR2 YYEEEE. The CDR3 reads CASSLGFGLPNEQFF. The CDR3 coding sequence is TGTGCCAGCAGCTTGGGATTTGGCTTACCCAATGAGCAGTTCTTC. The full variable domain, rest sourced from reference TRBV5-6 and TRBJ2-1, is DAGVTQSPTHLIKTRGQQVTLRCSPKSGHDTVSWYQQALGQGPQFIFQYYEEEERQRGNFPDRFSGHQFPNYSSELNVNALLLGDSALYLCASSLGFGLPNEQFFGPGTRLTVL.

The chain uses TRBV30 and TRBJ2-3; TRBD2 matches at 8 bases. Germline CDR1 and CDR2: GTSNPN and SVGIG (reference sequence). V dropped 4 bases and J dropped 3; count of bases not matched to a gene: 0. The CDR3 length is 12 residues. CDR3 sequence reads: CAWTSGTDTQYF. Here the CDR3 DNA reads TGTGCCTGGACTAGCGGGACAGATACGCAGTATTTT.

The V call is TRBV6-6, the J call TRBJ2-3; 8 nucleotides match TRBD2. The J segment lost 6 bases and the V segment lost 0 bases, leaving 5 bases of the junction unmatched. This CDR3 is built from 15 residues. The germline gives CDR1 MNHNY, CDR2 SVGAGI (reference sequence). The CDR3, as DNA: TGTGCCAGCAGTTACTCGGCGGGGGGCGGGGATACGCAGTATTTT. It is translated as CASSYSAGGGDTQYF.

The chain links TRBV19 to TRBJ2-5; D might be TRBD1 (5 bases). This CDR3 has 14 residues. Germline CDR1 reads LNHDA; CDR2 reads SQIVND (reference sequence). V lost 5 bases and J 2 bases, leaving 12 bases between the germline ends. CDR3 nucleotides: TGTGCCAGTAGTCCGACAGAACTTCAAGAGACCCAGTACTTC. It encodes CASSPTELQETQYF.

The rearrangement links TRBV29-1 to TRBJ1-2; tentatively, D is TRBD1 (6 bases). Germline values: CDR1 SQVTM, CDR2 ANQGSEA. The ends were cut back, 6 bases at V and 4 bases at J, with 15 bases in the middle. The CDR3 covers 13 residues. The CDR3 nucleotides are TGCAGCGTGTACCGGGACATAGGCTATGGCTACACCTTC. It encodes CSVYRDIGYGYTF.

The V and J genes are TRBV12-3 or TRBV12-4 and TRBJ2-1; D may be TRBD1 (8 bases). The CDR3 sequence is 13 residues long. The V and J ends lost 8 bases and 7 bases respectively, with 15 bases between them. CDR3 sequence reads: CASRTRQGNEQFF. The DNA for the CDR3 is TGTGCCAGCCGGACTAGACAGGGGAATGAGCAGTTCTTC.

About this clone itself: Germline and junction disagree at one end, which may indicate a read error. The V gene is TRBV12-3 or TRBV12-4, the J gene TRBJ2-1, with D unclear. The CDR3 runs to 12 residues. The CDR3 coding sequence is TGTGCCAGCAGTCCCCCTTGGTATGAGCCGTTCTTC. This encodes CASSPPWYEPFF.

On this clone itself: Other DNA sequences within the sample encode an identical CDR3. Here the CDR3 DNA reads TGTGCCAGCAGCCGACTTGACAGGGTAACTGAAGCTTTCTTT. It specifies CASSRLDRVTEAFF. The chain couples TRBV3-1 (or the pseudogene TRBV3-2) to TRBJ1-1; the match to TRBD1 covers 7 bases. CDR3 length: 14 amino acids. V was pared by 4 bases and J by 5 bases, with 7 bases of the junction left unmatched. Germline assignment: CDR1 LGHDT and CDR2 YNNKEL (reference sequence).